This entry concerns a single TCR beta chain. Its antigen is unknown. This record belongs to a study of cytomegalovirus exposure and HLA in healthy donors. About the research overall: The 120 validation repertoires and the 666 first-cohort repertoires shared a platform, a later analysis reported.

The CDR3 sequence is 12 residues long. Germline V gene lookup returns CDR1 SGHTA and CDR2 FQGNSA. The germline V and J ends were trimmed by 5 bases and 2 bases, with 5 bases remaining between them. Study-wide results and caveats: There were a few CMV-associated chains whose specificity for CMV antigens was confirmed in vitro.

Repertoires were generated with immunoSEQ multiplex PCR, while TCRdb's copy carries only in-frame clones and drops some. Of under 200,000 clones detected, under 90% appear once; the ten largest clones hold 4% to 4.5%. The sequenced sample was PBMCs. This chain joins TRBV7-2 and TRBJ2-3, with D hard to call. The sequence was collected from a man aged 18 to 29 in good health and CMV-seropositive. The CDR3 nucleotides read TGTGCCAGCAGCCTCCCCACAGATACGCAGTATTTT. This encodes CASSLPTDTQYF.